Listed below are T cell receptor beta chains from one sample, sequenced in a study of Ad26.COV2.S vaccination and SARS-CoV-2 variants. Only in-frame clones appear in the TCRdb table, and some are missing; sequencing was by immunoSEQ multiplex PCR. The data hold about 350,000 clones, with about 85% observed a single time. The specimen comprised peripheral blood, sampled in a trial of Ad26.COV2.S vaccine versus placebo. Source of these receptors: a person aged 18 to 59 who received the Ad26.COV2.S COVID-19 vaccine or a placebo. CDR3s include the opening cysteine and the closing phenylalanine or tryptophan. The D gene is left open where the match is weak. Not all rows give a size; the values are once, few, many and, for expanded clones, a class.

v_gene,abundance,j_gene,d_gene,CDR3nt,CDR3aa
TRBV7-9,once,TRBJ2-2,TRBD2,TGTGCCAGCAGCGATAGCGGGAGGACCGGGGAGCTGTTTTTT,CASSDSGRTGELFF
TRBV4-1,.,TRBJ1-5,.,TGCGCCAGCAGCCAACCCCGGGAGGGGGTCCAGCCCCAGCATTTT,CASSQPREGVQPQHF
TRBV30,.,TRBJ2-4,TRBD1,TGTGCCTGGAGTGCCCGGGGCAGGGGGCTGAACATTCAGTACTTC,CAWSARGRGLNIQYF
TRBV28,.,TRBJ2-7,TRBD1,TGTGCCAGCAGTCCACAGGGGTCCCGCTACGAGCAGTACTTC,CASSPQGSRYEQYF
TRBV6-6,.,TRBJ1-4,.,TGTGCCAGCAGAAACCCAGGGGCGCCTCATGAAAAACTGTTTTTT,CASRNPGAPHEKLFF
TRBV19,.,TRBJ2-3,.,TGTGCCAGTAGAGGCGGCGATACGCAGTATTTT,CASRGGDTQYF
TRBV7-6,few,TRBJ2-1,TRBD1,TGTGCCAGCAGCTTACGACAGGGCAGCTCCTACAATGAGCAGTTCTTC,CASSLRQGSSYNEQFF
TRBV18,.,TRBJ2-1,.,TGTGCCAGCTCACCAGAATCCTACAATGAGCAGTTCTTC,CASSPESYNEQFF
TRBV3-1/TRBV3-2,.,TRBJ2-7,.,TGTGCCAGCAAGCGGAACGGTCTTTACGAGCAGTACTTC,CASKRNGLYEQYF
TRBV5-4,.,TRBJ1-1,.,TGTGCCAGCAGCTTGGGCAGAGACACTGAAGCTTTCTTT,CASSLGRDTEAFF
TRBV9,many,TRBJ2-2,.,TGTGCCAGCAGCGTAGCTACCAGGGTCTCGAACACCGGGGAGCTGTTTTTT,CASSVATRVSNTGELFF
TRBV7-2,.,TRBJ1-6,.,TGTGCCAGCAGCTTTGGCAGTGTAGGTTCACCCCTCCACTTT,CASSFGSVGSPLHF
TRBV15,.,TRBJ2-4,.,TGTGCCACCAGCAGAGGCAGGAGGGAGGTGGACATTCAGTACTTC,CATSRGRREVDIQYF
TRBV7-2,few,TRBJ1-6,.,TGTGCCAGCGGAAGAATTGTGGGGAGCTCCTATAATTCACCCCTCCACTTT,CASGRIVGSSYNSPLHF
TRBV9,.,TRBJ2-1,.,TGTGCCAGGCCCCCGGGGGTGGGCCACAATGAGCAGTTCTTC,CARPPGVGHNEQFF
TRBV28,many,TRBJ2-7,TRBD1,TGTGCCAGCAGTCTCCCAGGGGGCGCGGGTTTGTACGAGCAGTACTTC,CASSLPGGAGLYEQYF
TRBV7-2,.,TRBJ1-5,.,TGTGCCAGCAGCTTTAGGGAGACAGGAATTCAGCATTTT,CASSFRETGIQHF
TRBV29-1,.,TRBJ1-2,TRBD1,TGCAGCGTTGGTCCTTTTTGGGACAGGGTACAGATGGACTATGGCTACACCTTC,CSVGPFWDRVQMDYGYTF
TRBV6-5,.,TRBJ2-2,.,TGTGCCAGCAGTTACTCGATGGGAAACACCGGGGAGCTGTTTTTT,CASSYSMGNTGELFF
TRBV6-2/TRBV6-3,.,TRBJ2-7,TRBD2,TGTGCCAGCAGTTACGACGGGAGGGCCTACGAGCAGTACTTC,CASSYDGRAYEQYF
TRBV2,.,TRBJ1-2,.,TGTGCCAGCAGTGAACACTATGGCTACACCTTC,CASSEHYGYTF
TRBV10-3,.,TRBJ2-1,.,TGTGCCATCATGCGGGACAATGAGCAGTTCTTC,CAIMRDNEQFF
TRBV13,.,TRBJ1-4,TRBD1,TGTGCCAGCAGCTTAGCCGGGACAGAAGATGAAAAACTGTTTTTT,CASSLAGTEDEKLFF
TRBV28,.,TRBJ1-4,TRBD1,TGTGCCAGCATTCGGACAGGGGGCGCGCGTGAAAAACTGTTTTTT,CASIRTGGAREKLFF
TRBV11-2,.,TRBJ2-6,.,TGTGCCAGCACCGACGAGGCTGGGGCCAACGTCCTGACTTTC,CASTDEAGANVLTF
TRBV18,.,TRBJ2-2,TRBD1,TGTGCCAGCTCACCAGACAGGGTCTCCGGGGAGCTGTTTTTT,CASSPDRVSGELFF
TRBV24-1,.,TRBJ2-3,TRBD2,TGTGCCACCAGTGATCCCGACCCTAGCGGGATGTTGACAGATACGCAGTATTTT,CATSDPDPSGMLTDTQYF
TRBV7-9,.,TRBJ1-2,.,TGTGCCAGCAGCTTACGGGGGGGATATGGCTACACCTTC,CASSLRGGYGYTF
TRBV5-1,.,TRBJ2-3,TRBD1,TGCGCCAGCAGCCCGGACAGGGGCACAGATACGCAGTATTTT,CASSPDRGTDTQYF
TRBV2,.,TRBJ2-7,.,TGTGCCAGCAGTGAAATTACACCATACGAGCAGTACTTC,CASSEITPYEQYF
TRBV25-1,.,TRBJ1-1,.,TGTGCCAGCAGCCCCCAGGGGTACACTGAAGCTTTCTTT,CASSPQGYTEAFF
TRBV5-6,.,TRBJ1-5,.,TGTGCCAGCAGCTTGTTTCGGGGTAATCAGCCCCAGCATTTT,CASSLFRGNQPQHF
TRBV30,.,TRBJ2-2,.,TGTGCCTGGAGTTTGACTAGGAACACCGGGGAGCTGTTTTTT,CAWSLTRNTGELFF
TRBV27,.,TRBJ1-5,TRBD1,TGTGCCAGCAGAAACAGGGGAAATCAGCCCCAGCATTTT,CASRNRGNQPQHF
TRBV18,.,TRBJ2-7,.,TGTGCCAGCTCACCAAGGTACACGGGAGCAACCTACGAGCAGTACTTC,CASSPRYTGATYEQYF
TRBV27,.,TRBJ2-1,TRBD2,TGTGCCAGCAGTTCCTGGGGGGGAGTAGAGTTCTTC,CASSSWGGVEFF
TRBV2,.,TRBJ1-1,TRBD1,TGTGCCAGCAGTGGGGACAGCAACACTGAAGCTTTCTTT,CASSGDSNTEAFF
TRBV10-3,.,TRBJ2-1,TRBD2,TGTGCCATCAGTGAGATAGCGGGATCCTACAATGAGCAGTTCTTC,CAISEIAGSYNEQFF
TRBV7-9,.,TRBJ2-3,TRBD2,TGTGCCAGCAGCCCCCTAGCGGGAGACCTCACAGATACGCAGTATTTT,CASSPLAGDLTDTQYF
TRBV27,.,TRBJ1-5,.,TGTGCCAGCAGTCCCAGGGAGGACAATCAGCCCCAGCATTTT,CASSPREDNQPQHF
TRBV6-4,once,TRBJ2-2,.,TGTGCCAGCAGTGACACGAACACCGGGGAGCTGTTTTTT,CASSDTNTGELFF
TRBV6-5,.,TRBJ1-2,.,TGTGCCAGCAGTTTCGCAGACAGTCACTATGGCTACACCTTC,CASSFADSHYGYTF
TRBV10-3,.,TRBJ2-7,.,TGTGCCATCAGTGATTCTGGGCAGAGCTACGAGCAGTACTTC,CAISDSGQSYEQYF
TRBV14,few,TRBJ2-1,.,TGTGCCAGCAGCCGGGCCTCGACAGGTTACAATGAGCAGTTCTTC,CASSRASTGYNEQFF
TRBV5-8,.,TRBJ2-5,TRBD2,TGTGCCAGCAGCTTGGGCGGGACTAGCGGCCAAGAGACCCAGTACTTC,CASSLGGTSGQETQYF
TRBV9,many,TRBJ2-3,.,TGTGCCAGCAGCGTATCTGAGTCTTGCACAGATACGCAGTATTTT,CASSVSESCTDTQYF
TRBV3-1/TRBV3-2,.,TRBJ1-1,TRBD1,TGTGCCAGCAGGGGACAGGTGAACACTGAAGCTTTCTTT,CASRGQVNTEAFF
TRBV4-1,.,TRBJ2-3,.,TGCGCCAGCAGCCAAGACTCAGCCGGCTTTAGCGCAGATACGCAGTATTTT,CASSQDSAGFSADTQYF
TRBV27,.,TRBJ1-1,.,TGTGCCAGCAGTTTTTTACTTAACACTGAAGCTTTCTTT,CASSFLLNTEAFF
TRBV7-2,once,TRBJ2-2,.,TGTGCCAGCAGCCGCACCCCTGGGGCCGGGGAGCTGTTTTTT,CASSRTPGAGELFF
TRBV30,.,TRBJ1-1,.,TGTGCCTGGAATGGGGACACTGAAGCTTTCTTT,CAWNGDTEAFF